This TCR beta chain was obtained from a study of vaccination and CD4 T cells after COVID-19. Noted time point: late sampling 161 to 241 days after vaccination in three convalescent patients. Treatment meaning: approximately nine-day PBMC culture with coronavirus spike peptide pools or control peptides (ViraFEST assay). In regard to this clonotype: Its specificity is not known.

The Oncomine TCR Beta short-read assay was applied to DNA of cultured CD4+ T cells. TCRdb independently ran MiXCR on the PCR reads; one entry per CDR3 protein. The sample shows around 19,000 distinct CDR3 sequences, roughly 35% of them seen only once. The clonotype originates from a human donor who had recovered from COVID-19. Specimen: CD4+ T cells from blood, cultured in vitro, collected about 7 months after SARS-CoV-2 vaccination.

The CDR3 here is CASSAIPRGGRNEKLFF. The CDR3 DNA sequence: TGTGCCAGCAGCGCAATACCGAGAGGGGGGCGGAACGAAAAACTGTTTTTT. The chain carries TRBV7-2 and TRBJ1-4; D perhaps matches TRBD1 (6 bases). The ends were cut back, 5 bases at V and 8 bases at J, with 24 bases in the middle. The CDR3 runs to 17 residues. CDR1 SGHTA and CDR2 FQGNSA come from the germline V gene.